These 12 T cell receptor beta chains were sequenced from one sample in a study of OX40 agonist ivuxolimab in advanced cancers. The library was prepared using the immunoSEQ multiplex PCR assay. In TCRdb, the immuneACCESS table is reduced to in-frame sequences with V and J assigned. These tables do not hold every clone; where another copy was compared, an unresolved V gene accounts for under half, and the others remain unexplained. This sample holds around 79,000 clones; roughly 85% were observed only once. The ten top clones hold approximately 0.63% of the sample. The sequences come from CD4+ or CD8+ T cells sorted from blood, collected in a trial of the OX40 agonist ivuxolimab. The receptors derive from an adult with an advanced solid tumor such as melanoma, head and neck, liver or kidney cancer.

Of note for this clone: One end of the junction varies from germline; a read error may be responsible. The rearrangement joins TRBV6-1 to TRBJ2-7, with a tentative D call TRBD2 (7 bases). CDR3 length: 11 amino acids. The germline V gene encodes CDR1 MNHNS and CDR2 SASEGT. The CDR3 nucleotides are TGTGCCAGCAGTGAAATGGGGGGGCATAGCTTC. Translating it yields CASSEMGGHSF.

The V and J genes are TRBV7-9 and TRBJ1-5, with D perhaps matching TRBD1 (5 bases). CDR3 size: 15 residues. The V end was cut by 1 base, the J end by 7 bases, with 14 bases between. Germline-derived CDR1 and CDR2 are SEHNR and FQNEAQ (reference sequence). This CDR3 is CASSLGGGGGQPQHF. CDR3 coding DNA: TGTGCCAGCAGCTTAGGAGGAGGTGGGGGGCAGCCCCAGCATTTT.

The J gene is TRBJ2-6, the V gene TRBV12-5, with 11 nucleotides matching TRBD1. This CDR3 comprises 17 residues. Losses at the gene ends were 5 bases for V and 3 bases for J; bases not matched to a gene: 6. Germline CDR1 and CDR2: LGHNT and FRNRAP. The CDR3 DNA follows: TGTGCTAGTGGTCGTGGACAGGGGGCAGATGGGGCCAACGTCCTGACTTTC. Its translation is CASGRGQGADGANVLTF.

The chain couples TRBV12-5 to TRBJ2-2, with D possibly matching TRBD1 (6 bases). The germline CDR1 and CDR2 sequences are LGHNT and FRNRAP. This CDR3 region has 17 residues. Trimming stripped 7 bases from V and 3 bases from J, with 21 bases between. This chain's CDR3 is CASDPGQPSWDTGELFF. The CDR3 DNA is TGTGCTAGTGATCCCGGACAGCCGAGCTGGGACACCGGGGAGCTGTTTTTT. The full variable domain, with the rest looked up from reference TRBV12-5 and TRBJ2-2, is DARVTQTPRHKVTEMGQEVTMRCQPILGHNTVFWYRQTMMQGLELLAYFRNRAPLDDSGMPKDRFSAEMPDATLATLKIQPSEPRDSAVYFCASDPGQPSWDTGELFFGEGSRLTVL.

This clone was found once. Distinct nucleotide sequences in the sample also encode this CDR3. V and J are TRBV4-3 and TRBJ1-5; unclear D gene. V lost 1 base and J 8 bases, leaving 6 bases between the germline ends. The CDR3 has 12 residues. Germline CDR1 reads LGHNA; CDR2 reads YSLEER. Here the CDR3 reads CASSQGSEPQHF. CDR3 DNA sequence: TGCGCCAGCAGCCAAGGCTCCGAGCCCCAGCATTTT.

This clone was observed a few times. V usage is TRBV4-1 and J usage is TRBJ1-1; weak D call: TRBD1 (5 bases). V was cut by 0 bases and J by 0 bases, with 14 bases left in between. This CDR3 spans 17 amino acids. The germline V gene encodes CDR1 MGHRA and CDR2 YSYEKL. CDR3: CASSQDRAGSMNTEAFF. Written as DNA, the CDR3 is TGCGCCAGCAGCCAAGATCGGGCAGGGTCTATGAACACTGAAGCTTTCTTT.

This clone turned up a few times. This chain joins TRBV18 and TRBJ2-5; possible D gene TRBD1, 7 bases. CDR3 length: 14 residues. The V and J ends lost 4 bases and 4 bases respectively, with 13 bases between them. CDR1 is KGHSH and CDR2 is LQKENI in the germline V gene. CDR3 bases: TGTGCCAGCTCACGCGGGGACAGCCGAGAGACCCAGTACTTC. Its translation is CASSRGDSRETQYF. Looking up the rest from reference TRBV18 and TRBJ2-5 gives the full variable domain: NAGVMQNPRHLVRRRGQEARLRCSPMKGHSHVYWYRQLPEEGLKFMVYLQKENIIDESGMPKERFSAEFPKEGPSILRIQQVVRGDSAAYFCASSRGDSRETQYFGPGTRLLVL.

In this sample, this clone turned up a few times. The chain links TRBV6-6 to TRBJ1-5; D is uncertain. This CDR3 has 12 amino acids. V lost 2 bases to trimming and J lost 7 bases, with 6 bases between them. Germline V CDR1 and CDR2: MNHNY, SVGAGI (reference sequence). CDR3 region: CASSYVPQPQHF. For the CDR3, the DNA is TGTGCCAGCAGTTACGTCCCGCAGCCCCAGCATTTT.

The chain employs TRBV30 and TRBJ1-2; maybe TRBD1 (5 bases). The germline gives CDR1 GTSNPN, CDR2 SVGIG (reference sequence). This CDR3 has 12 amino acids. CDR3 nucleotides: TGTGGTATCCGGGGACCGGACTATGGCTACACCTTC. It encodes CGIRGPDYGYTF.

V gene TRBV6-1 combines with J gene TRBJ2-7, with 10 bases that match TRBD1. Per germline, CDR1 MNHNS and CDR2 SASEGT. V lost 10 bases to trimming and J lost 7 bases; unmatched junction nucleotides: 10. The CDR3 is 13 residues long. CDR3 in DNA: TGTGCCACCACTCGGGACAGGGGCTGGGAGCAGTACTTC. Translation: CATTRDRGWEQYF.

The V and J genes are TRBV6-1 and TRBJ2-1; D is unclear. V was cut by 5 bases and J by 8 bases, with 10 bases left in between. The length of the CDR3 is 12 residues. Germline V gene lookup returns CDR1 MNHNS and CDR2 SASEGT. The CDR3 DNA reads as TGTGCCAGCAGTCGGGTTAGGGATGAGCAGTTCTTC. It translates to CASSRVRDEQFF.

The rearrangement links TRBV7-9 to TRBJ2-7; TRBD1 might be the D (5 bases). The CDR3 totals 14 residues. In germline, CDR1 is SEHNR, CDR2 FQNEAQ (reference sequence). Deletions cut 5 bases from V and 0 bases from J, with 11 bases between. CDR3 amino acids: CASSPDSLSYEQYF. CDR3 nucleotide sequence: TGTGCCAGCAGCCCCGACAGCCTCTCCTACGAGCAGTACTTC.